This T cell receptor (beta chain) was found in a study of T cell responses to AZD1222 COVID-19 vaccine. General study points: As reported, nearly half of all spike-specific TCRs target variant regions that are unmutated. Spike as a whole was targeted by vaccine-associated CD4 TCRs, dominant at 160-218 and 743-854. It was only a handful of AZD1222 recipients who were seropositive at baseline. Receipt of two AZD1222 doses was followed by a rise in Spike-specific TCR breadth and depth.

A word on this clone: The antigen remains undetermined.

Per germline, CDR1 SEHNR and CDR2 FQNEAQ (reference sequence). V was pared by 5 bases and J by 8 bases, with 16 bases between. CDR3 size: 14 residues. Sequenced by immunoSEQ multiplex PCR; TCRdb stores in-frame clones only, minus some. The repertoire includes around 120,000 clones, around nine tenths of them detected once, and more than 0.95% sits in the top ten. This chain links TRBV7-9 with TRBJ2-1; TRBD2 is a possible D gene (6 bases). The source of this sequence is an adult who received the AZD1222 COVID-19 vaccine. Sequencing was performed on peripheral blood, taken 28 days after the second AZD1222 dose. CDR3 loop: CASSIGTPGYEQFF. The CDR3 DNA follows: TGTGCCAGCAGCATCGGGACTCCTGGCTATGAGCAGTTCTTC.